The clone carrying this TCR beta chain was observed many times. Its antigen remains unknown. The V end lost 1 base, the J end lost 2 bases, and 18 bases lay between the germline ends. The CDR3 spans 17 residues. CDR1 and CDR2 from the germline V gene are SEHNR and FQNEAQ (reference sequence). Scientists amplified the TCR beta CDR3 regions from RNA transcripts. An opening RT-PCR round employed HTBI primers and preceded a second-round multiplex PCR. TCRdb ran MiXCR on the multiplex PCR reads and lists one entry per CDR3 protein. The sample lists over a million distinct CDR3 sequences; about 38% were seen once. The data derive from a study of Graves' ophthalmopathy and Graves' hyperthyroidism. Overall study findings and caveats: Forecasting of ophthalmopathy progression by the model achieved 70.59% sensitivity and 72% to 75% specificity. A majority of expanded thyroid clonotypes exceeding 0.001 frequency were likewise present in blood.

A diagnosis was made from clinical symptoms together with serum thyroxine, TRAb, thyroid ultrasound and orbital computed tomography. The rearrangement links TRBV7-9 to TRBJ2-7, with D possibly being TRBD1 (7 bases). The sample comprised peripheral blood or thyroid tissue (not recorded which). This clonotype was sampled from an adult man with Graves' hyperthyroidism. The CDR3 DNA reads as TGTGCCAGCAGCTTAGATCCTGGAGGGGACAGTACCTACGAGCAGTACTTC. Protein sequence: CASSLDPGGDSTYEQYF.